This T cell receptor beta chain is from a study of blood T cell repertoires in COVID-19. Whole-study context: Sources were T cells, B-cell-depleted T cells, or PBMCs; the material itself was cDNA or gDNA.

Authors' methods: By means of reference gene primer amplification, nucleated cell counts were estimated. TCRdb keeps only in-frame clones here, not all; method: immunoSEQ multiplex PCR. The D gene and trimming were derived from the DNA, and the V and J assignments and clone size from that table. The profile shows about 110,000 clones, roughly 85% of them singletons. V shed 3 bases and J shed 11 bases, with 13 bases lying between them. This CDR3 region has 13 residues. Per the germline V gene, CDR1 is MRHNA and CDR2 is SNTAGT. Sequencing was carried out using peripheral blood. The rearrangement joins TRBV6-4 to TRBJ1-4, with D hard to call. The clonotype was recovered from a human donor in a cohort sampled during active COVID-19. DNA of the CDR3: TGTGCCAGCAGTGAGAGCGGTTCCGGGAAACTGTTTTTT. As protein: CASSESGSGKLFF.